This paragraph reports one T cell receptor beta chain. This clonotype was seen at least ten times. Its antigen is unknown. Per-nucleotide qualities are absent, and no much larger clonotype sits a single base away. These data are taken from a study of T cells in Graves' hyperthyroidism and ophthalmopathy (dated by TCRdb to the late 2010s). Describing the broader study: Peripheral blood samples were taken at the time of initial diagnosis, prior to any treatment. To identify distinguishing TCR V-J signatures, a discovery cohort of some 100 patients was used, comprising some 45 with Graves' ophthalmopathy and under 60 with stable Graves' hyperthyroidism. Prospective prediction of ophthalmopathy was tested in an independent validation cohort consisting of some 20 hyperthyroidism patients and about 17 patients who later progressed to ophthalmopathy. The roughly 100 discovery patients were divided at random into training and test sets in a 7:3 ratio. In about six Graves' hyperthyroidism patients, the study also compared T-cell repertoires from thyroid tissue with T-cell repertoires from blood. Once sampling was done, hyperthyroidism patients were given methimazole at a starting dose of 30 mg daily, whereas ophthalmopathy patients were given high-dose intravenous methylprednisolone. TCR Vbeta CDR3 sequencing of roughly 140 peripheral blood samples (fewer than 45 ophthalmopathy, some 75 hyperthyroidism and roughly 17 progressor patients) is reported in the paper. On the study overall, not on this receptor specifically: In cross-validation, a model built on a 13 V-J signature told ophthalmopathy apart from stable hyperthyroidism with approximately 90% sensitivity and 81% to 82% specificity, and in testing the same model reached 80%/75%. No statistical method was used to fix the sample size in advance, and group allocation was not hidden from the investigators. In validation, progression to ophthalmopathy was predicted by the model with roughly 71% sensitivity and 72.22% specificity, a median of around 5.9 months before onset. Most expanded thyroid clonotypes (frequency above 0.001) were also detected in blood, a finding suggesting that blood repertoires may reflect thyroid immune responses.

In the ophthalmopathy patients, disease was moderately to severely active, with a Clinical Activity Score of 3 or more, a NOSPECS grade of 4 or more, and a duration of less than 3 months. Patients with uncontrolled infections, other autoimmune diseases, pregnancy or lactation were excluded. Diagnoses were based on clinical symptoms, serum thyroxine and TRAb, thyroid ultrasound and orbital computed tomography. Ficoll-Paque density gradient centrifugation was used to isolate PBMCs from around 10 ml of fresh peripheral blood. Total RNA was extracted using Trizol reagent, and RNA quality was assessed on an Agilent 2100 Bioanalyzer. Reading from cysteine to phenylalanine, the CDR3 counts 13 amino acids. The DNA shown is the 39-base CDR3, in frame from base 1. V sheds 4 bases and J sheds 4 bases, leaving 11 bases between their ends. CDR1 MNHEY and CDR2 SVGEGT were looked up in the germline V gene. Amplification of TCR beta CDR3 regions was carried out from RNA transcripts. The first round of RT-PCR for the TCR CDR3 was performed with the HTBI primer set and the Qiagen OneStep RT-PCR kit. A second multiplex PCR round built the libraries, followed by size selection and purification. The libraries were sequenced on an Illumina HiSeq2000 using paired-end 100 bp reads. On the authors' methods: SOAPnuke was used to process the raw data, with reads discarded if the reads contained adapters or uncalled bases, had a mean Phred below 15, or lacked an exact constant-primer or identifier match. COPE v1.2.5 was used to merge the high-quality paired reads, and each unique nucleotide sequence was defined as a clonotype. MiTCR v1.1 was used to align clonotypes to the IMGT TRBV, TRBD and TRBJ reference segments. The analysis was restricted to V-J combinations with a frequency above 0.0001, which together covered roughly 99% of the repertoires. A TCS score was defined as the ratio between F50 (clonal expansion) and ExV (chaos), using BLOSUM62-based TCRdist between CDR3 peptides within each V-J. Welch's t-statistics and random forest reduced fewer than 600 V-J features to roughly 13, which were used in a naive Bayes classifier (R e1071). TCRdb handled the public reads itself, with Q25 trimming in fastp and clone calling in MiXCR, and kept productive beta chains. When rows share a CDR3 protein, they turn into one entry using the most common DNA and genes. The V and J calls follow TCRdb's processing rather than the paper's. Recorded for this sample are roughly 350,000 distinct CDR3 sequences; roughly 14% of them occurred a single time. Of the sample, about 20% is held by the ten largest clones.

The source material was blood. The V and J segments used are TRBV6-2 or TRBV6-3 and TRBJ2-7; no D segment can be confidently identified. The origin of this receptor is a woman aged 25 to 39 with Graves' ophthalmopathy. Here the CDR3 is given as CASSSDATYEQYF. The DNA sequence reads TGTGCCAGCAGTTCCGATGCGACTTACGAGCAGTACTTC.